This T cell receptor beta chain appears in the sequencing data of a study of vaccination and CD4 T cells after COVID-19. The V end was cut by 0 bases, the J end by 5 bases, with 5 bases between. The CDR3 runs 13 residues. Germline V gene data show CDR1 as MRHNA and CDR2 as SNTAGT. At the Johns Hopkins FTIC core, DNA taken from cultured CD4+ T cells was sequenced by way of the Oncomine TCR Beta short-read assay. A single record per CDR3 protein comes from TCRdb applying MiXCR to the PCR reads. The sample consists of roughly 13,000 distinct CDR3 sequences, approximately 60% of them appearing once. There are a few counts of this clonotype. Its antigen is not identified. Described treatment: roughly 11-day PBMC culture with coronavirus spike peptide pools or control peptides (ViraFEST assay). Peptide pools at 10 ug/ml and IL-2 at approximately 9.6 IU/ml were added to cultures of a few million PBMCs per well.

This receptor was identified in a human donor who had recovered from COVID-19. V is TRBV6-4 and J is TRBJ2-1; D perhaps matches TRBD1 (5 bases). Sequenced input: CD4+ T cells from blood, cultured in vitro. The CDR3 DNA sequence: TGTGCCAGCAGTGACTCGGACAACAATGAGCAGTTCTTC. Translating gives CASSDSDNNEQFF.